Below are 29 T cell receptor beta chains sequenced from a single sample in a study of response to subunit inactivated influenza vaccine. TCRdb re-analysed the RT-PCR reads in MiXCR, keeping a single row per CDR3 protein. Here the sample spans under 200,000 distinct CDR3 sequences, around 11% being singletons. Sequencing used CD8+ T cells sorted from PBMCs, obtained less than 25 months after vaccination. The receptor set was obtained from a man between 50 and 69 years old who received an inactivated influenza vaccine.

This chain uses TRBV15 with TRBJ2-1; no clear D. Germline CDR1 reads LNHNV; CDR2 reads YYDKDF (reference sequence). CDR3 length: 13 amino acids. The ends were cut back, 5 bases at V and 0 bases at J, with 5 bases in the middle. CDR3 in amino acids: CATSPSSYNEQFF. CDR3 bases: TGTGCCACCAGCCCCAGCTCCTACAATGAGCAGTTCTTC.

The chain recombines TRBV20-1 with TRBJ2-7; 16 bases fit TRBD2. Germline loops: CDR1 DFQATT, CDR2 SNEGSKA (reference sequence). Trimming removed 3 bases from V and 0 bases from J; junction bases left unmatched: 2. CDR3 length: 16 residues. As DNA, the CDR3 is TGCAGTGCTAGGGGACTAGCGGGAGGGCCCTCCTACGAGCAGTACTTC. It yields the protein CSARGLAGGPSYEQYF.

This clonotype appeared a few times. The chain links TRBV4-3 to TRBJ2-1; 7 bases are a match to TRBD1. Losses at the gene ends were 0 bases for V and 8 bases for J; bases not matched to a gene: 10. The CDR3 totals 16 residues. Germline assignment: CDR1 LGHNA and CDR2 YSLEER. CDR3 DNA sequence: TGCGCCAGCAGCCAAGATGAGCAGGGGGTTGTATATGAGCAGTTCTTC. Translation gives CASSQDEQGVVYEQFF.

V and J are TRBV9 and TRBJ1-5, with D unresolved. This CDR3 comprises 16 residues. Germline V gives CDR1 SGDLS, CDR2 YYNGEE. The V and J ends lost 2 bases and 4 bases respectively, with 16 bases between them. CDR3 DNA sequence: TGTGCCAGCAGCGTTGGGCCCCAAGCCGGTAATCAGCCCCAGCATTTT. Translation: CASSVGPQAGNQPQHF.

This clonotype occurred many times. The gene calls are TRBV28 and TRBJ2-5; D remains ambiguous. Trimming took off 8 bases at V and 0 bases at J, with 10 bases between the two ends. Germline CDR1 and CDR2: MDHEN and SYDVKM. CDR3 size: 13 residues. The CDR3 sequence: CASRRIYQETQYF. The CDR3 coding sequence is TGTGCCAGCCGCAGGATTTACCAAGAGACCCAGTACTTC. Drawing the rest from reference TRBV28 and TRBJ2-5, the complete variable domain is DVKVTQSSRYLVKRTGEKVFLECVQDMDHENMFWYRQDPGLGLRLIYFSYDVKMKEKGDIPEGYSVSREKKERFSLILESASTNQTSMYLCASRRIYQETQYFGPGTRLLVL.

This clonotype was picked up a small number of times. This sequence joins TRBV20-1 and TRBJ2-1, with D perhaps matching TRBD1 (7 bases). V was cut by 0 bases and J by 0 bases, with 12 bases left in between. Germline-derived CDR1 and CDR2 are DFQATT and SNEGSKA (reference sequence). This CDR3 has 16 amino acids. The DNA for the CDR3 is TGCAGTGCTAGAGAGCGGCGGGACAGCTCCTACAATGAGCAGTTCTTC. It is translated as CSARERRDSSYNEQFF.

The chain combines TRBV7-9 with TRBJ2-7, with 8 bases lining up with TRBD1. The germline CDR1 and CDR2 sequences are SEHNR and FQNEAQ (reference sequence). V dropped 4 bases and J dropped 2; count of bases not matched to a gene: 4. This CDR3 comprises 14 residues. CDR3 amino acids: CASSSPQGAYEQYF. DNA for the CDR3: TGTGCCAGCAGCTCCCCACAGGGGGCCTACGAGCAGTACTTC.

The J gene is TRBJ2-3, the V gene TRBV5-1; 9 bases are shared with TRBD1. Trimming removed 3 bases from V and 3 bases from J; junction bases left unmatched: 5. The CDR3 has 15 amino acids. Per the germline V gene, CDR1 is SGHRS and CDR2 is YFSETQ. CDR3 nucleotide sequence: TGCGCCAGCAGCTCGACAGGGGGAGAAACAGATACGCAGTATTTT. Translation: CASSSTGGETDTQYF.

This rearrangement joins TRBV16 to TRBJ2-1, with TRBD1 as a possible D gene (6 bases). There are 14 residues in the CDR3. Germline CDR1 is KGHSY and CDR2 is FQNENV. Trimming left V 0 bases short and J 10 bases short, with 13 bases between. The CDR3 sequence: CASSQSWGPVEQFF. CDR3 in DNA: TGTGCCAGCAGCCAATCCTGGGGGCCGGTGGAGCAGTTCTTC.

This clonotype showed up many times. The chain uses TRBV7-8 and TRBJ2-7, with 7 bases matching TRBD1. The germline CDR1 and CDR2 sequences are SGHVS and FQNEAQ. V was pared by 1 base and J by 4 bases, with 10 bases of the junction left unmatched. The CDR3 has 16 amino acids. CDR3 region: CASSLGLRDRPYEQYF. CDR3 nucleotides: TGTGCCAGCAGCTTAGGTTTGAGGGACAGACCTTACGAGCAGTACTTC.

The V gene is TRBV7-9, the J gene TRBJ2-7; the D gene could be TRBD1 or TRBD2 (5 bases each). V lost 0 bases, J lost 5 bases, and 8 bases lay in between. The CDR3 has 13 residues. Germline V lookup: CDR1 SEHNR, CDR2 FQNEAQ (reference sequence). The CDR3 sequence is CASSLAGTDEQYF. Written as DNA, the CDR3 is TGTGCCAGCAGCTTAGCAGGGACCGACGAGCAGTACTTC.

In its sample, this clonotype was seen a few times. The CDR3 loop is CSVEEGNYGYTF. In nucleotides, the CDR3 is TGCAGCGTTGAAGAGGGGAATTATGGCTACACCTTC. This chain uses TRBV29-1 with TRBJ1-2; no reliable D call. The CDR3 spans 12 residues. CDR1 SQVTM and CDR2 ANQGSEA come from the germline V gene. V lost 0 bases to trimming and J lost 5 bases, with 7 bases between them.

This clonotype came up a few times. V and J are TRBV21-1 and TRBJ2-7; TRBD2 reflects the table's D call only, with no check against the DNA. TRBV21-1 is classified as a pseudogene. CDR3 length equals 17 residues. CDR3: CASSKDERDRGSYEQYF. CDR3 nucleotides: TGTGCCAGCAGCAAAGACGAGCGGGACAGGGGATCCTACGAGCAGTACTTC.

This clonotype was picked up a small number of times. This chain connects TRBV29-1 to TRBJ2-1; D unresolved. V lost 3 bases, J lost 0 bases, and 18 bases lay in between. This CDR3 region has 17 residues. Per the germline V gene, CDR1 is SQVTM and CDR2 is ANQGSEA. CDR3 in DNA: TGCAGCGTTGAGACTCTCCGTGGGATCAGCTCCTACAATGAGCAGTTCTTC. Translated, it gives CSVETLRGISSYNEQFF.

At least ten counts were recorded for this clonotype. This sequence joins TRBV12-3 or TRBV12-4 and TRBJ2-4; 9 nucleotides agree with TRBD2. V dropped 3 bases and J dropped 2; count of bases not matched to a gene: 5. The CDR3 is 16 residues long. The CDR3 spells CASSFSGTSSKNIQYF. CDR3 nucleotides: TGTGCCAGCAGTTTTTCAGGGACTAGCTCCAAAAACATTCAGTACTTC.

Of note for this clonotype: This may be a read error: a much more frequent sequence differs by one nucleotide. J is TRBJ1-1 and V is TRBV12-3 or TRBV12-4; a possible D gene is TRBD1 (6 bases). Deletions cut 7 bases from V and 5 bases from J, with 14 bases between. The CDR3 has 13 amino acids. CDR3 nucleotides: TGTGCCAGCAAAAGGGGGGTAGGGACTGAAGCTTTCTTT. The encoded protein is CASKRGVGTEAFF.

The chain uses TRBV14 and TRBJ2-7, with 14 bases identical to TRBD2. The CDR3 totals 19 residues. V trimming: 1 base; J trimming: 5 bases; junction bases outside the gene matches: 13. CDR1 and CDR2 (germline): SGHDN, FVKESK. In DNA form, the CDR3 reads TGTGCCAGCAGCCAAGGGGGACTAGCGGGAGCATTCTTTGGTAACGAGCAGTACTTC. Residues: CASSQGGLAGAFFGNEQYF. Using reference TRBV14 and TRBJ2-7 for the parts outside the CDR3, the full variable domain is EAGVTQFPSHSVIEKGQTVTLRCDPISGHDNLYWYRRVMGKEIKFLLHFVKESKQDESGMPNNRFLAERTGGTYSTLKVQPAELEDSGVYFCASSQGGLAGAFFGNEQYFGPGTRLTVT.

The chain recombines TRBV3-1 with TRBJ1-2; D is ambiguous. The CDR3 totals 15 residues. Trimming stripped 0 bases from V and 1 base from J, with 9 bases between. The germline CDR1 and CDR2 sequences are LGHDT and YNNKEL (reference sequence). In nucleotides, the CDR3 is TGTGCCAGCAGCCAAGACGATCTTTATAACTATGGCTACACCTTC. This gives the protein CASSQDDLYNYGYTF.

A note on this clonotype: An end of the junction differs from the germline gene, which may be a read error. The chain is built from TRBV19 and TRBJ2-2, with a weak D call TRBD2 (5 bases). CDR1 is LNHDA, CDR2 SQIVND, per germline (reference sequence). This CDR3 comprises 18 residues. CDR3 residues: CSSSIDAGFDPNTGELFF. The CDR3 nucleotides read TGTTCCAGTAGTATAGATGCGGGTTTTGATCCGAACACCGGGGAGCTGTTTTTT.

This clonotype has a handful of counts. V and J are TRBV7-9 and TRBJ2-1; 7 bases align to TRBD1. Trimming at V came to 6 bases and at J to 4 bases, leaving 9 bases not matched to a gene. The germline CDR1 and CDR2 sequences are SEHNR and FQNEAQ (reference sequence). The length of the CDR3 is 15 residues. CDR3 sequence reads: CASRARAGGYNEQFF. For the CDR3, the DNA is TGTGCCAGCAGGGCAAGAGCAGGGGGATACAATGAGCAGTTCTTC.

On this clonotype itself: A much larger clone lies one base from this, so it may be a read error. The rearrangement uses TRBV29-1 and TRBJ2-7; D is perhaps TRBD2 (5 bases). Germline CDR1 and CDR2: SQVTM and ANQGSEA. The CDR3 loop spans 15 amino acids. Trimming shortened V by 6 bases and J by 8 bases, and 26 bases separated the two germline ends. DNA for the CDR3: TGCAGCGTGAAATTGTCCGAGGGAATGGGGTACAAGCAGTACTTC. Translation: CSVKLSEGMGYKQYF.

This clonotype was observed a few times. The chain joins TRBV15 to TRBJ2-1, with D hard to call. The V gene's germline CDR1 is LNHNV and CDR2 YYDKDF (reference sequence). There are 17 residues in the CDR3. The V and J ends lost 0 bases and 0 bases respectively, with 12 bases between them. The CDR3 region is CATSRDQRKSSYNEQFF. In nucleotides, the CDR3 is TGTGCCACCAGCAGAGATCAGAGGAAGAGCTCCTACAATGAGCAGTTCTTC.

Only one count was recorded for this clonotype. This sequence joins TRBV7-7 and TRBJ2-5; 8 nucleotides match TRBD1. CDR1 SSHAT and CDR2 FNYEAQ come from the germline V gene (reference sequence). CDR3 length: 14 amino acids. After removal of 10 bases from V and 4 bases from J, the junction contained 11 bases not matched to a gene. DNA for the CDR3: TGTGCCACTCGCCGGGACAGGTGGGCAGAGACCCAGTACTTC. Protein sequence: CATRRDRWAETQYF.

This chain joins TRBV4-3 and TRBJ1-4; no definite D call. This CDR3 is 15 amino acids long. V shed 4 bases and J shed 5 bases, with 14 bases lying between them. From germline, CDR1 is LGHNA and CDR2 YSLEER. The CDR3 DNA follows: TGCGCCAGCAGCCGCCGGGCTGCGGGAAATGAAAAACTGTTTTTT. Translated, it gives CASSRRAAGNEKLFF.

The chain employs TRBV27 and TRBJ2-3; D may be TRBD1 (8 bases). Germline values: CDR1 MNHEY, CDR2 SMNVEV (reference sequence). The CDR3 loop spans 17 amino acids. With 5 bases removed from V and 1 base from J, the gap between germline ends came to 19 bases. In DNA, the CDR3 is TGTGCCAGCAGTCCATTACCGGGGGGACAGGGCACAGATACGCAGTATTTT. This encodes CASSPLPGGQGTDTQYF.

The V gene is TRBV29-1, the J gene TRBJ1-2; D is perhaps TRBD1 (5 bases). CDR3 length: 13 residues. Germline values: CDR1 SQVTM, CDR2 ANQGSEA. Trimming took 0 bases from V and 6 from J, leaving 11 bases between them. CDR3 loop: CSVEDPQGNGYTF. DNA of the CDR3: TGCAGCGTTGAAGACCCTCAGGGCAATGGCTACACCTTC.

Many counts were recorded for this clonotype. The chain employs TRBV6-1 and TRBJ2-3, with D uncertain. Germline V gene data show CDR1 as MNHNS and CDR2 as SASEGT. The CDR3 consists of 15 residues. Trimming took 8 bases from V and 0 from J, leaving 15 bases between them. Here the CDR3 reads CASSWAAGSTDTQYF. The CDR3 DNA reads TGTGCCAGCTCCTGGGCGGCAGGAAGCACAGATACGCAGTATTTT.

In DNA, the CDR3 is TGTGCCACCCACGGAACTAACTATGGCTACACCTTC. It yields the protein CATHGTNYGYTF. This chain joins TRBV6-2 or TRBV6-3 and TRBJ1-2, with D unclear. This CDR3 comprises 12 residues. Germline V gene sequence: CDR1 MNHEY, CDR2 SVGEGT. The V end was cut by 10 bases, the J end by 0 bases, with 9 bases between.

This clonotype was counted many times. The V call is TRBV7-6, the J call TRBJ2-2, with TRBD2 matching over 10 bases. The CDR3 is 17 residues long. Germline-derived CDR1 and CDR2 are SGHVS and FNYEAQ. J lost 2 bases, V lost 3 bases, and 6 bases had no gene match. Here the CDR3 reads CASSFISGGPNTGELFF. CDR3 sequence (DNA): TGTGCCAGCAGCTTCATTAGCGGGGGGCCCAACACCGGGGAGCTGTTTTTT.